This TCR beta chain was profiled in a study of OX40 agonist ivuxolimab in advanced cancers. Describing the broader study: Ivuxolimab was an agonistic, fully human IgG2 monoclonal antibody directed against OX40 (CD134), a costimulatory receptor. Of the 50 or so patients in dose escalation, about 19 had hepatocellular carcinoma, approximately 15 had melanoma, 9 had renal cell carcinoma and 9 had head and neck cancer. Peripheral TCRbeta sequencing aimed to test whether ivuxolimab altered TCR sequence diversity and caused clonal T-cell expansion. A male proportion of about 79% and a mean age of 60 years, ranging from about 23 to 79, were recorded for the dose-escalation cohort. Intravenous ivuxolimab was administered to patients every 2 weeks at six dose levels: 0.01, 0.1, 0.3, 1.5, 3 and 10 mg/kg. The paper describes the monotherapy dose-escalation part (N ≈ 51 patients) of the phase I trial of ivuxolimab. Partial responses occurred in three dose-escalation patients: two with cutaneous melanoma and one with hepatocellular carcinoma. Patients were allowed to have had prior anti-PD-1, anti-PD-L1 or anti-CTLA-4 therapy, and approximately 39% of the dose-escalation patients had been treated with checkpoint inhibitors.

In its sample, this clone was seen a few times. The clone's antigen remains unknown. Base qualities are not at hand, and no much larger clone is one base apart. The study at large found these results: The antigen specificity of the peripheral T cells that underwent clonal expansion was not determined. In partial responders in the 0.1-3.0 mg/kg groups, normalized peripheral clonal expansion was found to be among the lowest, especially among CD8+ T cells. Low levels of normalized T-cell clonal expansion were also shown by some nonresponding patients. At doses from 0.1 to 3.0 mg/kg, clonal expansion was seen in both CD4+ and CD8+ blood T cells between baseline and week 6. After ivuxolimab, CD8+ T cells had more expanded clones than CD4+ T cells on average.

For sequencing of the TCRbeta CDR3 region, genomic DNA was extracted from the sorted cells. The immunoSEQ Assay was used for sequencing of TCRbeta CDR3 regions. TCRdb carries this immuneACCESS record with in-frame sequences only. Its versions omit some clonotypes, under half of them owing to an unresolved V gene in the studies checked, with the rest unexplained. The sample data list about 76,000 clones, and 70% to 90% of these were observed just once. The ten largest clones take up 2.5% to 3% of the sample. Patients with a history of autoimmune disease or receiving systemic immunosuppression were excluded from the trial. Peripheral blood for TCR sequencing was collected from all dose cohorts at baseline, on cycle 4 day 1, and on cycle 7 day 1. Samples were obtained from an open-label, multicenter, first-in-human phase I dose-escalation trial of ivuxolimab. The trial enrolled adults with locally advanced or metastatic head and neck squamous cell, hepatocellular, melanoma or renal cell carcinoma. Before TCR sequencing, CD4+ T cells and CD8+ T cells were sorted from peripheral blood as separate populations.

CDR1 and CDR2, looked up from the germline V gene (reference sequence), are LNHDA and SQIVND. Here V drops 8 bases and J drops 7 bases, and the junction holds 9 bases not matched to any gene. The CDR3 sequence holds 15 residues, the cysteine and phenylalanine included. Of all the DNA, just the CDR3 is kept, 45 bases in frame from base 1. The sequence was obtained from an adult with an advanced solid tumor such as melanoma, head and neck, liver or kidney cancer. The starting material was CD4+ or CD8+ T cells sorted from blood, obtained in a trial of the OX40 agonist ivuxolimab. This chain joins TRBV19 to TRBJ1-5, with TRBD1 identical over 12 junction bases. The nucleotides are TGTGCCAGTGGTGGGACAGGGGGCTTCGGGCAGCCCCAGCATTTT. Translation gives CASGGTGGFGQPQHF. Outside the CDR3, residues come from the reference TRBV19 and TRBJ1-5 proteins, so the full variable domain is: DGGITQSPKYLFRKEGQNVTLSCEQNLNHDAMYWYRQDPGQGLRLIYYSQIVNDFQKGDIAEGYSVSREKKESFPLTVTSAQKNPTAFYLCASGGTGGFGQPQHFGDGTRLSIL.